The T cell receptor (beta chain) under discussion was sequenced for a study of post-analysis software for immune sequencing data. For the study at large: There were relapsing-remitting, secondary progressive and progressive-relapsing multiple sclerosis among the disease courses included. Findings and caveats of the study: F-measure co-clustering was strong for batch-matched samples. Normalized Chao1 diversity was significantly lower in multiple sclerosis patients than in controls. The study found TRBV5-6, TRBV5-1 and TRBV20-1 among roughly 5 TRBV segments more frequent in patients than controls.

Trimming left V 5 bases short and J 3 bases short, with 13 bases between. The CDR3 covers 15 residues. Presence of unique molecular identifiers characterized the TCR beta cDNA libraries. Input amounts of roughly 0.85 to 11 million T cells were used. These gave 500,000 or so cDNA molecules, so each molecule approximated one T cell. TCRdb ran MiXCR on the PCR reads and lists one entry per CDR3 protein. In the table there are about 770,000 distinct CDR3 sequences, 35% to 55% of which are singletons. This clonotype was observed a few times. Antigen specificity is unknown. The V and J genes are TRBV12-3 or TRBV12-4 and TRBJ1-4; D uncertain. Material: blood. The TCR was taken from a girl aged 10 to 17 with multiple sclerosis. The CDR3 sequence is CASSLPSGANEKLFF. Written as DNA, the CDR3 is TGTGCCAGCAGTCTCCCCAGCGGGGCTAATGAAAAACTGTTTTTT.